These 32 T cell receptor beta chains came from one sample sequenced in a study of blood T cell repertoires in COVID-19. Method: immunoSEQ multiplex PCR; TCRdb's copy keeps in-frame clones and lacks some. The table lists more than 300,000 clones, around 86% of them singletons. Sequencing input: PBMCs or T cells enriched from blood (not recorded which). These receptors were obtained from a man aged 25-45 years who had recovered from COVID-19.

This clone was seen a handful of times. This chain links TRBV3-1 (or the pseudogene TRBV3-2) with TRBJ2-7, with D uncertain. V was clipped by 5 bases and J by 3 bases, with 14 bases between them. Looked up from germline, CDR1 is LGHDT and CDR2 is YNNKEL (reference sequence). The CDR3 loop spans 14 amino acids. CDR3 in DNA: TGTGCCAGCAGCTCCGTAGACACGAGCTACGAGCAGTACTTC. The encoded protein is CASSSVDTSYEQYF.

The chain is built from TRBV5-4 and TRBJ2-3; 9 nucleotides agree with TRBD2. Germline V gives CDR1 SGHNT, CDR2 YYREEE (reference sequence). The CDR3 runs 16 residues. J was trimmed by 1 base and V by 4 bases; bases with no gene match: 7. As DNA, the CDR3 is TGTGCCAGCAGCCCCCAAGGCGGGAGGGGCACAGATACGCAGTATTTT. It is translated as CASSPQGGRGTDTQYF.

The V gene is TRBV5-1, the J gene TRBJ1-4; 8 nucleotides match TRBD1. Per germline, CDR1 SGHRS and CDR2 YFSETQ. The CDR3 totals 17 residues. The trim removed 3 bases at V and 0 bases at J, leaving 7 bases unmatched. The DNA for the CDR3 is TGCGCCAGCAGCTCCGGACAGGGAGCGGCAACTAATGAAAAACTGTTTTTT. Translation: CASSSGQGAATNEKLFF.

CDR3: CASSSGTVGGYTF. The DNA for the CDR3 is TGTGCCAGCAGCTCTGGGACAGTTGGAGGCTACACCTTC. The V and J genes are TRBV7-9 and TRBJ1-2; TRBD1 matches 7 bases. Germline CDR1 and CDR2: SEHNR and FQNEAQ (reference sequence). The junction had 7 bases not matched to a gene; V was cut back by 4 bases and J by 8 bases. This CDR3 contains 13 residues.

The table lists this clone with a count of one. This sequence joins TRBV11-2 and TRBJ1-2; 7 nucleotides align to TRBD1. The J segment lost 4 bases and the V segment lost 5 bases, leaving 7 bases of the junction unmatched. The CDR3 covers 14 residues. From germline, CDR1 is SGHAT and CDR2 FQNNGV. The CDR3 region is CASSPRQGGYGYTF. The CDR3 DNA follows: TGTGCCAGCAGCCCGCGACAGGGAGGCTATGGCTACACCTTC.

In its sample, this clone was seen once. The chain combines TRBV2 with TRBJ2-5; 9 positions match TRBD1. The ends lost 6 bases at V and 7 bases at J; junction bases unmatched: 12. The CDR3 loop spans 15 amino acids. Germline values: CDR1 SNHLY, CDR2 FYNNEI. The DNA of the CDR3 is TGTGCCAGCAGCTACAGGGGGCCCGCGGGCTCGACCCAGTACTTC. It codes for CASSYRGPAGSTQYF.

This clone was recorded only once. This rearrangement joins TRBV28 to TRBJ2-5; D not certain. The germline gives CDR1 MDHEN, CDR2 SYDVKM. CDR3 length: 15 amino acids. V was trimmed by 3 bases and J by 5 bases, leaving 16 bases between them. In DNA form, the CDR3 reads TGTGCCAGCAGTTTTGGCGACTCCTCCCGGGAGACCCAGTACTTC. Translating it yields CASSFGDSSRETQYF. Full variable domain (outside the CDR3, taken from reference TRBV28 and TRBJ2-5): DVKVTQSSRYLVKRTGEKVFLECVQDMDHENMFWYRQDPGLGLRLIYFSYDVKMKEKGDIPEGYSVSREKKERFSLILESASTNQTSMYLCASSFGDSSRETQYFGPGTRLLVL.

The CDR3: CASSPQAGLTDTQYF. As DNA, the CDR3 is TGTGCCAGCAGCCCGCAAGCGGGACTAACAGATACGCAGTATTTT. The rearrangement joins TRBV3-1 (or the pseudogene TRBV3-2) to TRBJ2-3, with 7 nucleotides matching TRBD2. The germline V gene has CDR1 LGHDT and CDR2 YNNKEL (reference sequence). This CDR3 spans 15 amino acids. The V segment lost 4 bases and the J segment 3 bases; nucleotides outside the gene matches: 7.

The CDR3, as DNA: TGTGCCAGCAGTGGTCCCAGCTCCTACAATGAGCAGTTCTTC. This encodes CASSGPSSYNEQFF. This sequence joins TRBV9 and TRBJ2-1; D unclear. The V gene's germline CDR1 is SGDLS and CDR2 YYNGEE. Trimming took 5 bases from V and 0 from J, leaving 9 bases between them. This CDR3 comprises 14 residues.

CDR3: CASSSGTEYEQYF. CDR3 bases: TGCGCCAGCAGCTCCGGGACAGAATACGAGCAGTACTTC. The chain joins TRBV5-1 to TRBJ2-7; 7 bases agree with TRBD1. The CDR3 totals 13 residues. After removal of 3 bases from V and 4 bases from J, the junction contained 4 bases not matched to a gene. The germline V gene has CDR1 SGHRS and CDR2 YFSETQ.

The chain combines TRBV7-9 with TRBJ2-5; possibly TRBD1 for D (5 bases). CDR1 is SEHNR, CDR2 FQNEAQ, per germline (reference sequence). V gave up 5 bases and J gave up 3 bases, with 16 bases separating them. The CDR3 has 15 residues. CDR3 bases: TGTGCCAGCAGCCTACCGACAGATTGGAAAGAGACCCAGTACTTC. Amino acids: CASSLPTDWKETQYF.

This clone showed up just a few times. V and J are TRBV19 and TRBJ2-7; tentative D call: TRBD1 (6 bases). The germline gives CDR1 LNHDA, CDR2 SQIVND (reference sequence). The CDR3 covers 13 residues. Trimming removed 4 bases at V and 3 bases at J, with 10 bases between. The CDR3 region is CASSSRGGYEQYF. The CDR3 DNA sequence: TGTGCCAGTAGTAGCAGGGGCGGCTACGAGCAGTACTTC.

The rearrangement joins TRBV7-2 to TRBJ1-1, with D hard to call. Trimming pared 1 base from V and 0 bases from J, leaving 6 bases between. The CDR3 totals 14 residues. From germline, CDR1 is SGHTA and CDR2 FQGNSA. The CDR3 sequence is CASSLGLVNTEAFF. The CDR3 nucleotides are TGTGCCAGCAGCTTAGGGCTAGTGAACACTGAAGCTTTCTTT.

This clone has only a few counts. The genes are TRBV5-5 and TRBJ1-3; no clear D. This CDR3 is built from 16 residues. V lost 1 base, J lost 0 bases, and 11 bases lay in between. CDR1 and CDR2 from the germline V gene are SGHKS and YYEKEE (reference sequence). The CDR3 bases are TGTGCCAGCAGCTTGCCCGGTGCCGCCTCTGGAAACACCATATATTTT. Protein: CASSLPGAASGNTIYF.

The chain is built from TRBV10-2 and TRBJ2-1; D is possibly TRBD1 (6 bases). Per the germline V gene, CDR1 is WSHSY and CDR2 is SAAADI. Trimming stripped 0 bases from V and 4 bases from J, with 10 bases between. This CDR3 is built from 15 residues. Written as DNA, the CDR3 is TGCGCCAGCAGTGAGTCGGGGGCCCGATACAATGAGCAGTTCTTC. It translates to CASSESGARYNEQFF.

The chain uses TRBV27 and TRBJ2-5; TRBD1 aligns across 9 bases. The J segment lost 5 bases and the V segment lost 4 bases, leaving 11 bases of the junction unmatched. Per the germline V gene, CDR1 is MNHEY and CDR2 is SMNVEV (reference sequence). The CDR3 contains 16 residues. The CDR3 coding sequence is TGTGCCAGCAGTTCGGGGACAGGGCCCTTCTCTGAGACCCAGTACTTC. Residues: CASSSGTGPFSETQYF.

The J gene is TRBJ1-6, the V gene TRBV6-5; D not resolved. The germline gives CDR1 MNHEY, CDR2 SVGAGI. The CDR3 consists of 15 residues. Between the trimmed V and J ends, which lost 0 bases and 7 bases, there was a span of 10 bases. CDR3 in DNA: TGTGCCAGCAGTTACTCGGCCCAGTCCAATTCACCCCTCCACTTT. Protein sequence: CASSYSAQSNSPLHF.

The J gene is TRBJ2-2, the V gene TRBV19; D is ambiguous. CDR3 size: 13 residues. The germline V and J ends were trimmed by 6 bases and 1 base, with 6 bases remaining between them. Germline V gene lookup returns CDR1 LNHDA and CDR2 SQIVND (reference sequence). DNA for the CDR3: TGTGCCAGTAGGTTCGGGAACACCGGGGAGCTGTTTTTT. This translates into CASRFGNTGELFF.

This chain connects TRBV5-1 to TRBJ1-1; 7 positions agree with TRBD1. Germline V gives CDR1 SGHRS, CDR2 YFSETQ. The CDR3 contains 14 residues. Germline trimming cut 0 bases from V and 4 bases from J; bases unmatched to any gene: 3. CDR3 residues: CASSLDRGATEAFF. The CDR3 DNA sequence: TGCGCCAGCAGCTTGGACAGGGGTGCCACTGAAGCTTTCTTT.

This rearrangement joins TRBV7-6 to TRBJ2-1; D might be TRBD2 (5 bases). Trimming removed 2 bases from V and 8 bases from J, with 13 bases in between. The CDR3 length is 14 residues. Germline CDR1 SGHVS, CDR2 FNYEAQ. CDR3 nucleotide sequence: TGTGCCAGCAGCTTACGGATAGGGCGGGATGAGCAGTTCTTC. It specifies CASSLRIGRDEQFF.

V gene TRBV10-3 combines with J gene TRBJ1-6; tentatively, D is TRBD1 (5 bases). This CDR3 spans 17 amino acids. Germline CDR1 is ENHRY and CDR2 is SYGVKD. V gave up 3 bases and J gave up 0 bases, with 12 bases separating them. The CDR3 region has the DNA TGTGCCATCAGTGAATACAGGTCGAGCTCCTATAATTCACCCCTCCACTTT. Its protein is CAISEYRSSSYNSPLHF.

The V and J genes are TRBV19 and TRBJ1-6; 7 nucleotides match TRBD1. Germline CDR1 and CDR2: LNHDA and SQIVND (reference sequence). The CDR3 has 15 residues. With V trimmed by 5 bases and J by 9 bases, 10 bases remained unmatched. The CDR3 DNA is TGTGCCAGTAGTCCCTCTACAGGGGCGGCTTCACCCCTCCACTTT. It specifies CASSPSTGAASPLHF.

The chain links TRBV30 to TRBJ1-1; tentatively, D is TRBD1 (5 bases). Deletions cut 3 bases from V and 5 bases from J, with 10 bases between. Germline V gene lookup returns CDR1 GTSNPN and CDR2 SVGIG (reference sequence). The CDR3 has 12 residues. CDR3 DNA: TGTGCCTGGAGGGCGGGGGTTACTGAAGCTTTCTTT. Amino acid sequence: CAWRAGVTEAFF.

The rearrangement joins TRBV3-1 (or the pseudogene TRBV3-2) to TRBJ1-2; 7 bases match TRBD1. This CDR3 has 15 amino acids. Germline CDR1 and CDR2: LGHDT and YNNKEL (reference sequence). V shed 3 bases and J 6 bases; nucleotides not matched to a gene: 10. Here the CDR3 DNA reads TGTGCCAGCAGCCATCACCAAGCACAGGGGCATGGCTACACCTTC. Translation: CASSHHQAQGHGYTF.

Only a few counts were recorded for this clone. The chain couples TRBV25-1 to TRBJ1-1, with 8 bases matching TRBD1. V trimming: 3 bases; J trimming: 3 bases; junction bases outside the gene matches: 6. The V gene's germline CDR1 is MGHDK and CDR2 SYGVNS. The CDR3 runs to 15 residues. CDR3 coding DNA: TGTGCCAGCAGTGACAGGGGGCCGAAGGACACTGAAGCTTTCTTT. Amino acid sequence: CASSDRGPKDTEAFF.

This clone was picked up a small number of times. The rearrangement links TRBV6-5 to TRBJ1-5; D remains unclear. Germline loops: CDR1 MNHEY, CDR2 SVGAGI. CDR3 length equals 14 residues. Trimming stripped 4 bases from V and 0 bases from J, with 7 bases between. The DNA of the CDR3 is TGTGCCAGCAGTTCCCAAAATAGCAATCAGCCCCAGCATTTT. This translates into CASSSQNSNQPQHF.

In its sample, this clone was seen once. The J gene is TRBJ2-2, the V gene TRBV29-1; a possible D gene is TRBD2 (6 bases). V shed 6 bases and J shed 6 bases, with 14 bases lying between them. The germline gives CDR1 SQVTM, CDR2 ANQGSEA. The CDR3 extends over 13 amino acids. The CDR3 reads CSVGYGGPGELFF. CDR3 bases: TGCAGCGTGGGATACGGGGGTCCCGGGGAGCTGTTTTTT.

The chain uses TRBV14 and TRBJ2-5, with 8 bases that match TRBD1. Germline assignment: CDR1 SGHDN and CDR2 FVKESK. The CDR3 is 15 amino acids. The V segment lost 6 bases and the J segment 1 base; nucleotides outside the gene matches: 7. CDR3 DNA sequence: TGTGCCAGCAGTCGGGACAGGCCGCGCCAAGAGACCCAGTACTTC. This translates into CASSRDRPRQETQYF. Drawing the rest from reference TRBV14 and TRBJ2-5, the complete variable domain is EAGVTQFPSHSVIEKGQTVTLRCDPISGHDNLYWYRRVMGKEIKFLLHFVKESKQDESGMPNNRFLAERTGGTYSTLKVQPAELEDSGVYFCASSRDRPRQETQYFGPGTRLLVL.

This clone occurred a few times. For the CDR3, the DNA is TGTGCCAGCAGCTTAGATATTAATTCACCCCTCCACTTT. This codes for CASSLDINSPLHF. The chain uses TRBV13 and TRBJ1-6; D remains unclear. V was trimmed by 1 base and J by 6 bases, leaving 4 bases between them. Germline V CDR1 and CDR2: PRHDT, FYEKMQ (reference sequence). The CDR3 runs 13 residues.

The J gene is TRBJ1-6, the V gene TRBV5-6; 9 bases are shared with TRBD1. CDR3 length: 12 residues. Trimming removed 7 bases from V and 8 bases from J; junction bases left unmatched: 1. Germline CDR1 SGHDT, CDR2 YYEEEE. The CDR3 coding sequence is TGTGCCAGCTGGACAGGGGATTCACCCCTCCACTTT. Encoded protein: CASWTGDSPLHF. Full variable domain (missing parts from reference TRBV5-6 and TRBJ1-6): DAGVTQSPTHLIKTRGQQVTLRCSPKSGHDTVSWYQQALGQGPQFIFQYYEEEERQRGNFPDRFSGHQFPNYSSELNVNALLLGDSALYLCASWTGDSPLHFGNGTRLTVT.

This clone was seen a handful of times. The chain links TRBV5-1 to TRBJ2-2, with D possibly TRBD2 on 7 matching bases. CDR3 length: 16 residues. Germline CDR1 reads SGHRS; CDR2 reads YFSETQ. Trimming took 5 bases from V and 2 from J, leaving 16 bases between them. The chain's CDR3 is CASSRGGAENTGELFF. As DNA, the CDR3 is TGCGCCAGCAGTCGCGGGGGCGCGGAAAACACCGGGGAGCTGTTTTTT. Supplemented by reference TRBV5-1 and TRBJ2-2, the full variable domain reads KAGVTQTPRYLIKTRGQQVTLSCSPISGHRSVSWYQQTPGQGLQFLFEYFSETQRNKGNFPGRFSGRQFSNSRSEMNVSTLELGDSALYLCASSRGGAENTGELFFGEGSRLTVL.

J is TRBJ2-3 and V is TRBV9; weak D call: TRBD2 (6 bases). The length of the CDR3 is 17 residues. CDR1 is SGDLS and CDR2 is YYNGEE in the germline V gene. V was shortened by 0 bases and J by 3 bases, with 17 bases between the two germline ends. CDR3 protein: CASSVGVGSTKTDTQYF. In DNA form, the CDR3 reads TGTGCCAGCAGCGTAGGAGTCGGGAGCACCAAAACAGATACGCAGTATTTT.